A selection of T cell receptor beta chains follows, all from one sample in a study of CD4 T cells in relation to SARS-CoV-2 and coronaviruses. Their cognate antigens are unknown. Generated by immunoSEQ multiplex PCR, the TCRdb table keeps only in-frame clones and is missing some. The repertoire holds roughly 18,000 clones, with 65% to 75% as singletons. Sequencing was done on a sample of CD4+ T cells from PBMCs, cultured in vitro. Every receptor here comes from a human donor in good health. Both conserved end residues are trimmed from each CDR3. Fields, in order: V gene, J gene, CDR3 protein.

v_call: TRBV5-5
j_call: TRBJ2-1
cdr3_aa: ASSSGLAGKGDEQF

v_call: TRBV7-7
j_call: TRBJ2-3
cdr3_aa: ASSQAHTDTQY

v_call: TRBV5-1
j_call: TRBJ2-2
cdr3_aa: ASSGGQGRAGELF

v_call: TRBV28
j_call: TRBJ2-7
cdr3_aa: ASTGQGTPSYEQY

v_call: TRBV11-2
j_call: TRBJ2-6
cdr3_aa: ASTPFGEGDSGANVLT

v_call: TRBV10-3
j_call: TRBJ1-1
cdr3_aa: AVGAQVYTEAF

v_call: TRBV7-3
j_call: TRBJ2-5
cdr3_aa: ASSSGGAGGIGETQY

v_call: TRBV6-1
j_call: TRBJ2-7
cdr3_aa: ASSETRKGVTYEQY

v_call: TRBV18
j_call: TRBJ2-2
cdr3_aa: ASSRDDRGVTGELF

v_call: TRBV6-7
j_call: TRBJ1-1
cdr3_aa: ASSYPYRWAGGLEGVTEAF

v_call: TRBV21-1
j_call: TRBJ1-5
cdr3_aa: ASSKERTPQPQH

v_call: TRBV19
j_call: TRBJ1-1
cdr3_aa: ASRPDRDEAF

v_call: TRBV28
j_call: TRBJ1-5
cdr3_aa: AIKPRVGQPQH

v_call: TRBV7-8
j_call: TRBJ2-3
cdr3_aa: ASSSGLGADTQY

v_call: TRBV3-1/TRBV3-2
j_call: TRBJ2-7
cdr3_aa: ASSQGGGSYEQY

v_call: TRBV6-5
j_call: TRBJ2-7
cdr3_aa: ASTPLAPTGRQQY

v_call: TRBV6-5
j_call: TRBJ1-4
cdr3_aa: ASSLDRVSEKLF

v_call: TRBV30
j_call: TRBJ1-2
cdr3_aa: AWSLRVGYGYT

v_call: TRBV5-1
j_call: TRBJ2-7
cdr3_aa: ASSVTGTYSYEQY

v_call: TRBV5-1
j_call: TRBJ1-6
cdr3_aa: ASSPAGRGKDNSPLH

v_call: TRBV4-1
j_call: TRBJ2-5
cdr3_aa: ASSQGPGGYETQY

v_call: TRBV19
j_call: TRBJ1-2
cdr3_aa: ASSRRDAYGYT